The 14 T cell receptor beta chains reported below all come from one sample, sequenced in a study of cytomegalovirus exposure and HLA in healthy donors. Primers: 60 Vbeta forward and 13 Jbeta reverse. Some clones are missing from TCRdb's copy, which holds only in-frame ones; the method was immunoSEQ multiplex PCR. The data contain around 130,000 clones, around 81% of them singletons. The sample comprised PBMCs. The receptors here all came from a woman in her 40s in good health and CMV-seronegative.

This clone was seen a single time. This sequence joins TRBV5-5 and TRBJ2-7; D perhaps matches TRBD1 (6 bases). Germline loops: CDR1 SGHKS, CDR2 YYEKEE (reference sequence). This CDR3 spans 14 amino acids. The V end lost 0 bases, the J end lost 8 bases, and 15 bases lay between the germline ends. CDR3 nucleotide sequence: TGTGCCAGCAGCTTGGTCCAGGTAGGGGGAAAGCAGTACTTC. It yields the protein CASSLVQVGGKQYF.

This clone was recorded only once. The CDR3 spells CSAADTEKLFF. The CDR3 region has the DNA TGCAGTGCCGCGGACACTGAAAAACTGTTTTTT. The chain couples TRBV20-1 to TRBJ1-4; D is perhaps TRBD1 (5 bases). The CDR3 extends over 11 amino acids. CDR1 and CDR2 (germline): DFQATT, SNEGSKA (reference sequence). V was shortened by 6 bases and J by 7 bases, with 9 bases between the two germline ends.

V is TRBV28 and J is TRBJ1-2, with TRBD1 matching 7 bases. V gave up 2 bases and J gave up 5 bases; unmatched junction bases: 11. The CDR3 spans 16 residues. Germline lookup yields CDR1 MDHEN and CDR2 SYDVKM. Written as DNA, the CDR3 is TGTGCCAGCAGTTTAATGCGCTCGACAGGGACGTATGGCTACACCTTC. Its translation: CASSLMRSTGTYGYTF.

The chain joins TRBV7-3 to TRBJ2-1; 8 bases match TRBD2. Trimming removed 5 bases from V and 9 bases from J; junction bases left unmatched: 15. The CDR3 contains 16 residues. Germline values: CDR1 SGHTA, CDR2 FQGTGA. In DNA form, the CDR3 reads TGTGCCAGCAGCCTTAGCGGGACCCATGGAGTGGGTGAGCAGTTCTTC. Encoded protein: CASSLSGTHGVGEQFF.

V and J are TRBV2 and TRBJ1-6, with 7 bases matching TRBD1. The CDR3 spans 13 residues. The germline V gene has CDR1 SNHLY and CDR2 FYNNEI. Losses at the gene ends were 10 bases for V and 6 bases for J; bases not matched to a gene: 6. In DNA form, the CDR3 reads TGTGCCATCCGAGACAGGGCTAATTCACCCCTCCACTTT. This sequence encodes CAIRDRANSPLHF.

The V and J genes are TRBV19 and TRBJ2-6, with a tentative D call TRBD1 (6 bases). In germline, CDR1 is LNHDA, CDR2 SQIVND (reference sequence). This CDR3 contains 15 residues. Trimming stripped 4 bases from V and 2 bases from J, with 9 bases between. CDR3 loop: CASSTAGAGANVLTF. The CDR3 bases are TGTGCCAGTAGTACCGCAGGGGCTGGGGCCAACGTCCTGACTTTC.

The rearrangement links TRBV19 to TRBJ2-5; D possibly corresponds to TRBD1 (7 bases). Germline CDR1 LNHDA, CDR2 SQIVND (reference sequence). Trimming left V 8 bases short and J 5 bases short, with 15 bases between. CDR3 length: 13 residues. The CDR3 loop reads CASRRGQGETQYF. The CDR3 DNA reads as TGTGCCAGTCGGAGGGGGCAGGGGGAGACCCAGTACTTC.

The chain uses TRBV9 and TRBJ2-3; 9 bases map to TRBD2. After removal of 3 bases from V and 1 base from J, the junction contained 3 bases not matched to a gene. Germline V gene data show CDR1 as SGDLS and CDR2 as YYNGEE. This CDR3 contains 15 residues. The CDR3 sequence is CASSARTSGTDTQYF. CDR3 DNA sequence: TGTGCCAGCAGCGCCCGGACTAGCGGCACAGATACGCAGTATTTT.

The CDR3 is CATERGTTNEKLFF. The CDR3 region has the DNA TGTGCCACAGAAAGGGGAACGACTAATGAAAAACTGTTTTTT. The rearrangement joins TRBV21-1 to TRBJ1-4; the table's TRBD1 call for D was not verified on the DNA. TRBV21-1 counts as a pseudogene. CDR3 length equals 14 residues.

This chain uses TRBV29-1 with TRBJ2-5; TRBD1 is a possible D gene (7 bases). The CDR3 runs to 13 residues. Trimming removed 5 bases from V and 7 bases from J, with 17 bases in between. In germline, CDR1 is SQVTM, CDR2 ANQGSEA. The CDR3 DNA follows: TGCAGCGTTCTAGGAGGGGGCGGAGGGACCCAGTACTTC. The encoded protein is CSVLGGGGGTQYF.

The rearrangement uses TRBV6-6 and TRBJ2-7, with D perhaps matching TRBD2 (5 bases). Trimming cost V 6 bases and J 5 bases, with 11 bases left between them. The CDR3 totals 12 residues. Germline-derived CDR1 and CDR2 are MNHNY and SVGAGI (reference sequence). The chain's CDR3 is CASSHFSDEQYF. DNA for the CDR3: TGTGCCAGCAGCCACTTTAGCGACGAGCAGTACTTC.

The CDR3 nucleotides are TGTGCCAGCAGCTTAGCAGGGACAGGGGAAGAGACCCAGTACTTC. Protein product: CASSLAGTGEETQYF. This rearrangement joins TRBV11-2 to TRBJ2-5; 10 bases are shared with TRBD1. Losses at the gene ends were 1 base for V and 3 bases for J; bases not matched to a gene: 2. The germline CDR1 and CDR2 sequences are SGHAT and FQNNGV. CDR3 length equals 15 residues.

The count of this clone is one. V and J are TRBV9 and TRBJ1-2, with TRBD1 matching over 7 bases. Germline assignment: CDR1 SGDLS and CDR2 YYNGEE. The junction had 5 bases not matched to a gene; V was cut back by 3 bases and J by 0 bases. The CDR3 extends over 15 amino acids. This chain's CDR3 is CASSAIGTANYGYTF. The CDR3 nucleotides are TGTGCCAGCAGCGCCATAGGGACAGCTAACTATGGCTACACCTTC.

The CDR3 DNA is TGTGCCAGCAGCACGACTAGCGGGCCATCGTACGAGCAGTACTTC. Translation gives CASSTTSGPSYEQYF. The chain carries TRBV5-6 and TRBJ2-7; 10 bases fit TRBD2. Germline values: CDR1 SGHDT, CDR2 YYEEEE. The ends lost 4 bases at V and 4 bases at J; junction bases unmatched: 8. The CDR3 is 15 residues long.